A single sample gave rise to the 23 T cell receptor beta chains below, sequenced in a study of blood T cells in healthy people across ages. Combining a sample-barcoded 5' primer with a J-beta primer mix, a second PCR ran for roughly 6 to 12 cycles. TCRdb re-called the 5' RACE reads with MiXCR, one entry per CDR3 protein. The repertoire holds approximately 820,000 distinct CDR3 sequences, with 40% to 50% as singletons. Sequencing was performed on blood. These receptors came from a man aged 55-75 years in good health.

CDR3 in DNA: TGTGCCAGCAGAAAAACCGGGGCAGGGGGCCCCACAGATACGCAGTATTTT. This gives the protein CASRKTGAGGPTDTQYF. The chain combines TRBV6-4 with TRBJ2-3; 8 bases are shared with TRBD1. Germline CDR1 and CDR2: MRHNA and SNTAGT. The CDR3 is made up of 17 amino acids. V was pared by 6 bases and J by 2 bases, with 13 bases of the junction left unmatched.

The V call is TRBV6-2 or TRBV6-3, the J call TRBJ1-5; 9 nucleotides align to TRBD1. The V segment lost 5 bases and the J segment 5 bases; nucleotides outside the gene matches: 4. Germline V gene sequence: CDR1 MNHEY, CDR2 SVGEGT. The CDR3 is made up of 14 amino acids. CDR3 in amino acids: CASSVGDRDQPQHF. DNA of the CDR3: TGTGCCAGCAGTGTAGGGGACAGGGATCAGCCCCAGCATTTT.

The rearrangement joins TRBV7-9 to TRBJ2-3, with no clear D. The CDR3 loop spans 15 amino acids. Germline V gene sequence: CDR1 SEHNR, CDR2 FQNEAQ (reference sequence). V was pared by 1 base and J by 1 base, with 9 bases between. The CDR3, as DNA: TGTGCCAGCAGCTTAGTAGATGGGGGCACAGATACGCAGTATTTT. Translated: CASSLVDGGTDTQYF.

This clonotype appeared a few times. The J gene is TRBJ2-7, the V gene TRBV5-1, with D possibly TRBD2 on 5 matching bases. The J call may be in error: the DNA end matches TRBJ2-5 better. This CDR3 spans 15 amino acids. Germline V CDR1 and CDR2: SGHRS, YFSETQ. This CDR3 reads CASSIPGYIRETQYF. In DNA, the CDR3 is TGCGCCAGCAGCATCCCGGGATACATCCGAGAGACCCAGTACTTC.

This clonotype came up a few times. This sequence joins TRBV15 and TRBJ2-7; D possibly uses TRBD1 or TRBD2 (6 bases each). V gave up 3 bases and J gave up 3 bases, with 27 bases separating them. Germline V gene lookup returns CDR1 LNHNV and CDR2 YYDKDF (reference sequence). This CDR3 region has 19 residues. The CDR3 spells CATSRAGTSNKLRGYEQYF. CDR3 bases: TGTGCCACCAGCAGGGCGGGGACATCCAACAAATTGAGGGGCTACGAGCAGTACTTC.

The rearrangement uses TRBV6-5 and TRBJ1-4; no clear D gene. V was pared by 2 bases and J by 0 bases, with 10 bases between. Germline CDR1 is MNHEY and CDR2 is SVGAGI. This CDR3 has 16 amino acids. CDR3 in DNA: TGTGCCAGCAGTTACGGAACAACTGCAACTAATGAAAAACTGTTTTTT. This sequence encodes CASSYGTTATNEKLFF.

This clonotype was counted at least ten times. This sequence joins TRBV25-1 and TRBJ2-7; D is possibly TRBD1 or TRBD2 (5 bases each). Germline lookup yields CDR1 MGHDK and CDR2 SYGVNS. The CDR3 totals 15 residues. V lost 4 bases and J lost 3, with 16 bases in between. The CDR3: CASSGVGAGSYEQYF. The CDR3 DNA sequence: TGTGCCAGCAGTGGTGTAGGAGCAGGGAGCTACGAGCAGTACTTC.

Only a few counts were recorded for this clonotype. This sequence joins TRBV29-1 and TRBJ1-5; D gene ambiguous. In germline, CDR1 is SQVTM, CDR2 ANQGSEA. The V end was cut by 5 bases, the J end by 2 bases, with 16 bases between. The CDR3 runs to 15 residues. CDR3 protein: CSVIVGVVGNQPQHF. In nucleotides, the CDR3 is TGCAGCGTTATTGTGGGAGTGGTTGGCAATCAGCCCCAGCATTTT.

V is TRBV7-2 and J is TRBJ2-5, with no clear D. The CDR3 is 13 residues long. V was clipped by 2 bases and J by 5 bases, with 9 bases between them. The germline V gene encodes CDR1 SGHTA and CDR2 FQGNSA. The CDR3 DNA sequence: TGTGCCAGCAGCTTAACGTTAGTTGAGACCCAGTACTTC. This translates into CASSLTLVETQYF.

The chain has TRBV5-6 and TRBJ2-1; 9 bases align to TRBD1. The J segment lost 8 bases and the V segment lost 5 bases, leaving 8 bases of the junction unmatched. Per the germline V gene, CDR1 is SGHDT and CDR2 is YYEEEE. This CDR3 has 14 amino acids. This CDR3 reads CASRRDRVTDEQFF. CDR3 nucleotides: TGTGCCAGCAGGAGGGACAGGGTGACAGATGAGCAGTTCTTC.

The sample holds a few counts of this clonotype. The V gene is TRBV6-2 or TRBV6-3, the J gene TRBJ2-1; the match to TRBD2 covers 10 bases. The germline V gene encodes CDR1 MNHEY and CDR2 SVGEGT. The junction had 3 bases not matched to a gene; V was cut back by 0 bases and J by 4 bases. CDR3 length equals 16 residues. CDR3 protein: CASSYSKLAGYNEQFF. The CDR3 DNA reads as TGTGCCAGCAGTTACTCGAAACTAGCGGGGTACAATGAGCAGTTCTTC.

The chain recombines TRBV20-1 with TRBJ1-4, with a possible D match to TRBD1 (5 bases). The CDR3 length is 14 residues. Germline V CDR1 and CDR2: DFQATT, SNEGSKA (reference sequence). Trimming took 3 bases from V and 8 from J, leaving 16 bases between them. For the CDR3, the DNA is TGCAGTGCTAGGTTTTCAGGGATTGGCGAAAAACTGTTTTTT. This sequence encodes CSARFSGIGEKLFF.

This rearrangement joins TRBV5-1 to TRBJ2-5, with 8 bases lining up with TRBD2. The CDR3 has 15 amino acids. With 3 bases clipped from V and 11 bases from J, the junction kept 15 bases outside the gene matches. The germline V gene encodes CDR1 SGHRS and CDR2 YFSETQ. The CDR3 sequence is CASSSGGARGNEQYF. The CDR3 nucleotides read TGCGCCAGCAGCTCGGGGGGGGCGCGAGGGAATGAGCAGTACTTC.

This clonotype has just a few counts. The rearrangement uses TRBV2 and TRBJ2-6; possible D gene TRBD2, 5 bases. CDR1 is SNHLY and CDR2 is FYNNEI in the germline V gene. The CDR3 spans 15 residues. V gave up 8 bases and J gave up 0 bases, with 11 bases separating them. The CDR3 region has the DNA TGTGCCAGCGCGGACTTCAGCTCTGGGGCCAACGTCCTGACTTTC. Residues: CASADFSSGANVLTF.

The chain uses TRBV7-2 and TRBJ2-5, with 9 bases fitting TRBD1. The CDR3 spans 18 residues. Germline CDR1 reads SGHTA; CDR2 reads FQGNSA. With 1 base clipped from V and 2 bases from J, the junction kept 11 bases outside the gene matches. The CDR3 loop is CASSLGPGQGLRQETQYF. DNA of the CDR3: TGTGCCAGCAGCTTAGGTCCGGGACAGGGTTTGCGTCAAGAGACCCAGTACTTC.

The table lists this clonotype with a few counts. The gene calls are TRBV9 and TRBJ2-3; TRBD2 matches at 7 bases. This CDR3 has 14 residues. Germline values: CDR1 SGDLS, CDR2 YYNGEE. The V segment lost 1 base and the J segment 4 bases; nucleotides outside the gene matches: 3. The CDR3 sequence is CASSVWEGSDTQYF. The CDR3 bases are TGTGCCAGCAGCGTATGGGAGGGGTCAGATACGCAGTATTTT. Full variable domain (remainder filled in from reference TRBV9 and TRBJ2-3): DSGVTQTPKHLITATGQRVTLRCSPRSGDLSVYWYQQSLDQGLQFLIQYYNGEERAKGNILERFSAQQFPDLHSELNLSSLELGDSALYFCASSVWEGSDTQYFGPGTRLTVL.

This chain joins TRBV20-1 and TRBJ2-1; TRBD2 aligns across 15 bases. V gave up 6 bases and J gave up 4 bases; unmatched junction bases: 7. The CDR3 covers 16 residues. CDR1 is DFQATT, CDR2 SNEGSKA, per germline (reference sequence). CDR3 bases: TGCAGTGCCACGCGGGGACTAGCGGGAGGATACAATGAGCAGTTCTTC. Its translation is CSATRGLAGGYNEQFF.

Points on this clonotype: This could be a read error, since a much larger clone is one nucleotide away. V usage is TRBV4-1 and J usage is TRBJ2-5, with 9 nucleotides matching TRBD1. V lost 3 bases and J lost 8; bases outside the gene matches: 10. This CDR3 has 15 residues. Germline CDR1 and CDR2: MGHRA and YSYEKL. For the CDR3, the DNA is TGCGCCAGCAGCCAGGGGGACAGGGCGTTTGGAACCCAGTACTTC. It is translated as CASSQGDRAFGTQYF.

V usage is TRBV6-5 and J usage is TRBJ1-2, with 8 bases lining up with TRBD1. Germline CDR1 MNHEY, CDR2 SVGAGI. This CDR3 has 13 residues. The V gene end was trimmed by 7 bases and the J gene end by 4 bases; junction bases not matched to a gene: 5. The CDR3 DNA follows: TGTGCCAGCACCCCGGGACAGGTCTATGGCTACACCTTC. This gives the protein CASTPGQVYGYTF.

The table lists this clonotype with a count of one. The CDR3 loop reads CSAKTTVNTEAFF. CDR3 nucleotide sequence: TGCAGTGCTAAAACGACAGTGAACACTGAAGCTTTCTTT. The V and J genes are TRBV20-1 and TRBJ1-1, with D possibly TRBD1 on 5 matching bases. Per germline, CDR1 DFQATT and CDR2 SNEGSKA (reference sequence). V was trimmed by 4 bases and J by 0 bases, leaving 9 bases between them. The CDR3 has 13 residues.

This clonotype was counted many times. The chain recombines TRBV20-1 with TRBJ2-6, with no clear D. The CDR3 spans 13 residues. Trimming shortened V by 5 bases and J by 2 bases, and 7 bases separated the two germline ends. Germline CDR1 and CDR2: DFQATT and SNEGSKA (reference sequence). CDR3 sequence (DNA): TGCAGTGCTTATAACCCTGGGGCCAACGTCCTGACTTTC. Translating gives CSAYNPGANVLTF.

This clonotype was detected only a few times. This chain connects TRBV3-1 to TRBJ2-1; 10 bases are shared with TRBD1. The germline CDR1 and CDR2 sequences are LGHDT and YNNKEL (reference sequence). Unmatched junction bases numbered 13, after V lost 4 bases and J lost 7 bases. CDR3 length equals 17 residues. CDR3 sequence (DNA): TGTGCCAGCAGCCCCCGGACCGGGACAGGGGAAGTGAATGAGCAGTTCTTC. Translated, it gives CASSPRTGTGEVNEQFF.

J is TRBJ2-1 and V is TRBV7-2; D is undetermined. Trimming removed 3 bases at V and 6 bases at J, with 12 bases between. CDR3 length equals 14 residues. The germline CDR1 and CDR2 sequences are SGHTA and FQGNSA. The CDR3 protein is CASSFVESFNEQFF. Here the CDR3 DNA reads TGTGCCAGCAGCTTTGTCGAATCTTTCAATGAGCAGTTCTTC.